This TCR beta chain was profiled in a study of T cell repertoires in cytomegalovirus infection. Study context: Used in the study were CMV epitopes, some recently identified and HLA-C-restricted, others well-studied and HLA-B-restricted. Study outcomes and limitations: The ex vivo response showed dominance by HLA-C-restricted CMV-specific TCR beta clonotypes.

With respect to this clonotype: Its specificity is unknown.

The CDR3 length is 13 residues. CDR1 is SGHNT, CDR2 YYREEE, per germline (reference sequence). V was pared by 2 bases and J by 6 bases, with 11 bases between. TCRdb analysed the reads with MiXCR anew, one entry per CDR3 protein. In the table there are roughly 990,000 distinct CDR3 sequences, 31% of which are singletons. The receptor was derived from a human donor in good health (CMV status not recorded). Some clones in this sample may be carry-over from other donors' samples. The source material was cultured CD8+ T cells from PBMCs, sampled from culture after CMV antigen stimulation. The J gene is TRBJ1-1, the V gene TRBV5-4, with a weak D call TRBD1 (6 bases). The CDR3 sequence: CASSFRGEAEAFF. The CDR3 bases are TGTGCCAGCAGCTTCAGGGGCGAAGCTGAAGCTTTCTTT. The full variable domain, completed using reference TRBV5-4 and TRBJ1-1, is ETGVTQSPTHLIKTRGQQVTLRCSSQSGHNTVSWYQQALGQGPQFIFQYYREEENGRGNFPPRFSGLQFPNYSSELNVNALELDDSALYLCASSFRGEAEAFFGQGTRLTVV.